This T cell receptor (beta chain) was obtained from a study of blood T cell repertoires in COVID-19. The germline V and J ends were trimmed by 4 bases and 4 bases, with 13 bases remaining between them. The CDR3 contains 13 residues. In germline, CDR1 is SQVTM, CDR2 ANQGSEA. The method was immunoSEQ multiplex PCR; TCRdb's version includes in-frame clones alone and lacks a portion of them. Of over 90,000 clones in the sample, 90% were seen once. The receptor comes from a middle-aged man with acute or convalescent COVID-19. This chain joins TRBV29-1 and TRBJ2-5, with D possibly TRBD2 on 6 matching bases. Source material: peripheral blood. CDR3 DNA sequence: TGCAGCGTTGCCCCGGGGGTAGGAGAGACCCAGTACTTC. Translated, it gives CSVAPGVGETQYF. The variable domain in full, completed from reference TRBV29-1 and TRBJ2-5, reads SAVISQKPSRDICQRGTSLTIQCQVDSQVTMMFWYRQQPGQSLTLIATANQGSEATYESGFVIDKFPISRPNLTFSTLTVSNMSPEDSSIYLCSVAPGVGETQYFGPGTRLLVL.